The entry that follows covers one TCR beta chain sequence. The antigen is not known. This specimen belongs to a study of Ad26.COV2.S vaccination and SARS-CoV-2 variants. Turning to the study itself: The Ad26.COV2.S arm of the COV1001 trial was where the donor was placed. Study-level results: Vaccinated individuals (as opposed to placebo recipients) had higher spike-specific TCR breadth. Analytic work on TCR breadth and depth might have understated the full extent of total T cell responses.

The method was immunoSEQ multiplex PCR; TCRdb's version includes in-frame clones alone and lacks a portion of them. This table holds around 250,000 clones, 70% to 90% found once. Regarding treatment: some 19 received Ad26.COV2.S at low or high dose, single or two shots; 5 received placebo; per-sample allocation not given. Samples analyzed were those drawn on day 63 after the first vaccine or placebo injection. Based in Boston, the donor was an adult of 18-55 years. CDR3 length: 15 residues. CDR1 and CDR2 from the germline V gene are GTSNPN and SVGIG (reference sequence). V was clipped by 0 bases and J by 2 bases; unmatched bases: 4.

Sample: peripheral blood, taken in a trial of Ad26.COV2.S vaccine versus placebo. The receptor comes from a person aged 18-60 years who received the Ad26.COV2.S COVID-19 vaccine or a placebo. The chain joins TRBV30 to TRBJ2-1; 7 bases line up with TRBD2. The DNA of the CDR3 is TGTGCCTGGAGTGTACTGGGACTACCCTACAATGAGCAGTTCTTC. Its protein is CAWSVLGLPYNEQFF.